These T cell receptor beta chains were read from a single sample in a study of regulatory T cells in long-lasting Graves disease. TCRdb ran MiXCR on the multiplex PCR reads and lists one entry per CDR3 protein. Altogether roughly 410,000 distinct CDR3 sequences are present, 15% being singletons, with the ten largest covering roughly 7.7%. These data were also filed under a second study, of T cells in Graves' hyperthyroidism and ophthalmopathy.

The sequenced sample was peripheral blood mononuclear cells (PBMCs), obtained at new diagnosis, from a patient treated with antithyroid drugs. These receptors were collected from a woman in her 40s with Graves disease. Each CDR3 is given with its conserved first and last residue. D genes are given only for firm matches. Not all rows give a size; the values are once, few, many and, for expanded clones, a class.

v_call,clone_size,j_call,d_call,cdr3_nt,cdr3_aa
TRBV12-3/TRBV12-4,few,TRBJ2-5,NA,TGTGCCAGCAGTTTTGGTGGCAGGGAATCCGGGGAGACCCAGTACTTC,CASSFGGRESGETQYF
TRBV9,NA,TRBJ2-1,NA,TGTGCCAGCAGCGTGAGTAGGGGCTACAATGAGCAGTTCTTC,CASSVSRGYNEQFF
TRBV2,many,TRBJ2-2,TRBD2,TGTGCCAGCAGTGTGGAAGCGGGAGTGGATACCGGGGAGCTGTTTTTT,CASSVEAGVDTGELFF
TRBV14,few,TRBJ1-3,NA,TGTGCCAGCAGCCCTGTGGGCACCTCTGGAAACACCATATATTTT,CASSPVGTSGNTIYF
TRBV5-1,many,TRBJ1-5,NA,TGCGCCAGCAGCTCCGACGGGTATAGCAATCAGCCCCAGCATTTT,CASSSDGYSNQPQHF
TRBV12-3/TRBV12-4,many,TRBJ1-2,TRBD1,TGTGCCAGCAGAGACATACGTACAGGGGGCTATGGCTACACCTTC,CASRDIRTGGYGYTF
TRBV7-2,many,TRBJ2-3,NA,TGTGCCAGCAGCTCCCTCCCGGATACGCAGTATTTT,CASSSLPDTQYF
TRBV11-2,many,TRBJ2-3,NA,TGTGCCAGCAGCCCACGATCCGACCTTAGCACAGATACGCAGTATTTT,CASSPRSDLSTDTQYF
TRBV5-6,many,TRBJ2-5,TRBD2,TGTGCCAGCAGCTTCCTAGGGACTAGCGGAGAGACCCAGTACTTC,CASSFLGTSGETQYF
TRBV5-1,few,TRBJ1-1,TRBD1,TGCGCCAGCAGCTTGAAGGCCAGGGGGCCCATGAACACTGAAGCTTTCTTT,CASSLKARGPMNTEAFF
TRBV10-3,many,TRBJ1-1,TRBD1,TGTGCCATCAGTCCGGACAGGGACACTGAAGCTTTCTTT,CAISPDRDTEAFF
TRBV6-5,few,TRBJ2-2,TRBD1,TGTGCCAGCAGTTGGACGGACAGGGCCGTGGTGACCGGGGAGCTGTTTTTT,CASSWTDRAVVTGELFF
TRBV27,many,TRBJ1-2,NA,TGTGCCAGCAGTCAGTCGGGTCTTAACTATGGCTACACCTTC,CASSQSGLNYGYTF
TRBV11-3,many,TRBJ2-1,NA,TGTGCCAGCAGCTTAGTTACCGGGTCAGGGAGCTCCTACAATGAGCAGTTCTTC,CASSLVTGSGSSYNEQFF
TRBV6-2/TRBV6-3,few,TRBJ2-2,NA,TGTGCCAGCAGTTACTCGAACAGCGGGCACACCGGGGAGCTGTTTTTT,CASSYSNSGHTGELFF
TRBV2,many,TRBJ1-2,TRBD1,TGTGCCAGCAGTATGACAGGGGCTGAAGGCTACACCTTC,CASSMTGAEGYTF
TRBV27,many,TRBJ1-2,TRBD1,TGTGCCAGCAGTTCCGCGACAGGGGATGTCTATGGCTACACCTTC,CASSSATGDVYGYTF
TRBV30,NA,TRBJ2-5,NA,TGTGCCGGAAGGGAGCTAGAGACCCAGTACTTC,CAGRELETQYF
TRBV19,many,TRBJ2-7,NA,TGTGCCAGTAGTATAGATCCAGCGACCGAGCAGTACTTC,CASSIDPATEQYF
TRBV28,many,TRBJ2-1,TRBD2,TGTGCCAGCAGTGCCACTAGCGGGAGTAAAGTATACAATGAGCAGTTCTTC,CASSATSGSKVYNEQFF
TRBV7-6,NA,TRBJ2-5,TRBD2,TGTGCCAGCAGTCTGGGGGGCGGGAGGGGCCAAGAGACCCAGTACTTC,CASSLGGGRGQETQYF
TRBV12-3/TRBV12-4,many,TRBJ2-7,NA,TGTGCCAGCAGTTTTTGGGGCTACGAGCAGTACTTC,CASSFWGYEQYF
TRBV7-9,few,TRBJ2-5,NA,TGTGCCAGCAGCCACAGGGATGAGGAGACCCAGTACTTC,CASSHRDEETQYF
TRBV10-3,many,TRBJ1-1,NA,TGTGCCATCAGTAACCTGGGGGGGGCGACCACTGAAGCTTTCTTT,CAISNLGGATTEAFF
TRBV24-1,many,TRBJ1-2,TRBD1,TGTGCCACCAGTGACTCCCGGGACAGGGCCCTGGGTAACTATGGCTACACCTTC,CATSDSRDRALGNYGYTF
TRBV7-8,few,TRBJ2-5,TRBD1,TGTGCCAGCAGCCCTGGGACAGGGGAACTCCTATCACAAGAGACCCAGTACTTC,CASSPGTGELLSQETQYF
TRBV20-1,NA,TRBJ2-1,TRBD1,TGCAGTGCTAGGGGACAGGGGGCCTACAATGAGCGGTTCTTC,CSARGQGAYNERFF
TRBV30,NA,TRBJ1-5,NA,TGTGCCTGGAGTGTGGGGAACAATCAGCCCCAGCATTTT,CAWSVGNNQPQHF
TRBV12-3/TRBV12-4,many,TRBJ2-5,NA,TGTGCCAGCAGCCCGTCGGTGAAAGAGACCCAGTACTTC,CASSPSVKETQYF
TRBV10-3,many,TRBJ1-6,NA,TGTGCCATCAGTGAGGGCGGCGTTCTCCACTTT,CAISEGGVLHF
TRBV11-1,NA,TRBJ2-3,NA,TGCGCCAGCAGCCAACTGGGCGATAGCACAGATACGCAGTATTTT,CASSQLGDSTDTQYF
TRBV11-2,few,TRBJ2-7,TRBD1,TGTGCCAGCAGCCCCTGGACAGGGGGGGACGAGCAGTACTTC,CASSPWTGGDEQYF
TRBV6-1,many,TRBJ2-3,NA,TGTGCCAGCAGACAAGGACTGGAGGTCTTCACAGATACGCAGTATTTT,CASRQGLEVFTDTQYF
TRBV6-5,few,TRBJ2-3,NA,TGTGCCAGCAGTTACTCGCGGGCGACTAGCACAGATACGCAGTATTTT,CASSYSRATSTDTQYF
TRBV28,few,TRBJ2-6,TRBD1,TGTGCCAGCAGTCCGGACAGGGCTGGGGCCAACGTCCTGACTTTC,CASSPDRAGANVLTF
TRBV5-6,NA,TRBJ2-2,NA,TGTGCCAGCAGCCCGGTTTCCAGGGACACCGGGGAGCTGTTTTTT,CASSPVSRDTGELFF
TRBV30,NA,TRBJ2-7,NA,TGTGCCTCTGGACACCTCGGGAAATACGAGCAGTACTTC,CASGHLGKYEQYF